The clone carrying this TCR beta chain was observed at least ten times. What it binds is not known. Amplified regions were TCR beta CDR3 sequences from RNA transcripts. The HTBI primer set served for first-round RT-PCR of the TCR CDR3. TCRdb itself ran the multiplex PCR reads through MiXCR, one entry per CDR3 protein. The table shows some 98,000 distinct CDR3 sequences, with 35% to 50% occurring only once. Stability of Graves' hyperthyroidism was defined as absent ophthalmopathy progression within 18 months. Based on clinical symptoms, serum thyroxine and TRAb, thyroid ultrasound and orbital computed tomography, diagnoses were reached. These data belong to a study of T cells in Graves' hyperthyroidism and ophthalmopathy. Overall study findings and caveats: Most thyroid clonotypes expanded above 0.001 appeared in blood too.

Germline lookup yields CDR1 SEHNR and CDR2 FQNEAQ (reference sequence). The CDR3 has 15 amino acids. V trimming: 5 bases; J trimming: 4 bases; junction bases outside the gene matches: 8. The gene calls are TRBV7-9 and TRBJ1-2, with 9 bases fitting TRBD1. Sequencing was done on a sample of peripheral blood or thyroid tissue (not recorded which). The receptor's source is a woman aged 25 to 39 with Graves' hyperthyroidism. The CDR3 DNA reads TGTGCCAGCAGCCCGACAGGGGGGCGTATCTATGGCTACACCTTC. Protein: CASSPTGGRIYGYTF.